Below, 17 T cell receptor beta chains from the same sample are listed, as sequenced in a study of OX40 agonist ivuxolimab in advanced cancers. Assay used: immunoSEQ multiplex PCR; TCRdb lists only in-frame clones, some missing. The sample includes about 85,000 clones, more than 75% of them seen just once. The starting material was CD4+ or CD8+ T cells sorted from blood, obtained in a trial of the OX40 agonist ivuxolimab. All receptors come from an adult with an advanced solid tumor such as melanoma, head and neck, liver or kidney cancer.

This sequence joins TRBV2 and TRBJ2-5; no definite D call. Trimming removed 6 bases from V and 7 bases from J, with 9 bases in between. Looked up from germline, CDR1 is SNHLY and CDR2 is FYNNEI. The CDR3 totals 11 residues. The CDR3 DNA is TGTGCCAGCAGCGCTCCGCGGACCCAGTACTTC. Protein sequence: CASSAPRTQYF.

J is TRBJ1-3 and V is TRBV13; the D is unclear. Germline V lookup: CDR1 PRHDT, CDR2 FYEKMQ (reference sequence). Trimming took off 0 bases at V and 0 bases at J, with 9 bases between the two ends. The CDR3 spans 16 residues. The CDR3 DNA sequence: TGTGCCAGCAGCTTAGGCAGGCTAAGCTCTGGAAACACCATATATTTT. It yields the protein CASSLGRLSSGNTIYF.

This clone turned up a few times. The chain combines TRBV15 with TRBJ2-4; possibly TRBD2 for D (6 bases). Trimming left V 1 base short and J 3 bases short, with 10 bases between. The CDR3 consists of 15 residues. Germline-derived CDR1 and CDR2 are LNHNV and YYDKDF (reference sequence). The chain's CDR3 is CATSRAGVSKNIQYF. CDR3 nucleotide sequence: TGTGCCACCAGCAGAGCGGGGGTTAGCAAAAACATTCAGTACTTC.

This clone was counted only a few times. The genes are TRBV29-1 and TRBJ2-5; D is perhaps TRBD2 (5 bases). The CDR3 sequence is 12 residues long. CDR1 is SQVTM and CDR2 is ANQGSEA in the germline V gene. V dropped 6 bases and J dropped 2 bases, with 10 bases sitting between them. The CDR3 is CSVTEGQETQYF. The CDR3 region has the DNA TGCAGCGTAACCGAGGGACAAGAGACCCAGTACTTC.

The chain joins TRBV10-3 to TRBJ2-7, with 9 bases aligning to TRBD1. This CDR3 comprises 12 residues. CDR1 ENHRY and CDR2 SYGVKD come from the germline V gene. The trim removed 7 bases at V and 4 bases at J, leaving 2 bases unmatched. In nucleotides, the CDR3 is TGTGCCATCAAAGGGACAGGGTACGAGCAGTACTTC. Translated: CAIKGTGYEQYF.

This chain links TRBV21-1 with TRBJ2-7; the table's TRBD2 call for D was not verified on the DNA. TRBV21-1 is a pseudogene locus. The CDR3 loop spans 13 amino acids. The CDR3, as DNA: TGTGCCAGCAGCAACCGATCTACCTACGAGCAGTACTTC. This sequence encodes CASSNRSTYEQYF.

The chain couples TRBV7-8 to TRBJ1-4; TRBD1 might be the D (6 bases). The CDR3 is 16 residues long. V was trimmed by 1 base and J by 7 bases, leaving 16 bases between them. CDR1 is SGHVS, CDR2 FQNEAQ, per germline. CDR3: CASSLGSWGRLEKLFF. CDR3 bases: TGTGCCAGCAGCTTAGGATCTTGGGGGCGTCTTGAAAAACTGTTTTTT.

The chain employs TRBV9 and TRBJ1-1; D is undetermined. This CDR3 comprises 15 residues. V was cut by 4 bases and J by 13 bases, with 26 bases left in between. Germline CDR1 and CDR2: SGDLS and YYNGEE. The CDR3 protein is CASSPRTLGSSELFF. In DNA form, the CDR3 reads TGTGCCAGCAGCCCGCGGACCCTCGGAAGTTCGGAGCTTTTCTTT.

CDR3 sequence (DNA): TGTGCCAGCAGCCGGGATGTCTATAATTCACCCCTCCACTTT. It encodes CASSRDVYNSPLHF. The V and J genes are TRBV14 and TRBJ1-6; unclear D gene. CDR1 and CDR2 (germline): SGHDN, FVKESK. V lost 4 bases, J lost 3 bases, and 7 bases lay in between. The CDR3 runs 14 residues.

V gene TRBV7-9 combines with J gene TRBJ2-3, with 7 nucleotides matching TRBD1. V shed 5 bases and J 0 bases; nucleotides not matched to a gene: 8. Germline values: CDR1 SEHNR, CDR2 FQNEAQ (reference sequence). CDR3 length equals 16 residues. CDR3 nucleotides: TGTGCCAGCAGCATGGGACAGCTCTTTAGCACAGATACGCAGTATTTT. Translated: CASSMGQLFSTDTQYF.

CDR3 coding DNA: TGTGCCAGCAGCTTAGGGGGGGCGCAGTCCTACAATGAGCAGTTCTTC. It codes for CASSLGGAQSYNEQFF. The V gene is TRBV7-2, the J gene TRBJ2-1, with D perhaps given as TRBD1 or TRBD2 (6 bases each). The CDR3 extends over 16 amino acids. Germline loops: CDR1 SGHTA, CDR2 FQGNSA. Trimming stripped 1 base from V and 1 base from J, with 11 bases between. Full variable domain (remainder filled in from reference TRBV7-2 and TRBJ2-1): GAGVSQSPSNKVTEKGKDVELRCDPISGHTALYWYRQSLGQGLEFLIYFQGNSAPDKSGLPSDRFSAERTGGSVSTLTIQRTQQEDSAVYLCASSLGGAQSYNEQFFGPGTRLTVL.

This clone occurred once. The gene calls are TRBV6-4 and TRBJ2-1, with 9 bases aligning to TRBD2. J was trimmed by 9 bases and V by 4 bases; bases with no gene match: 10. This CDR3 region has 15 residues. Germline V gene data show CDR1 as MRHNA and CDR2 as SNTAGT. The CDR3 DNA sequence: TGTGCCAGCAGTGCTGGCGGGAGGGTATTTGCTGAGCAGTTCTTC. Translation: CASSAGGRVFAEQFF.

This rearrangement joins TRBV11-2 to TRBJ1-6, with TRBD1 matching over 10 bases. Trimming at V came to 3 bases and at J to 7 bases, leaving 0 bases not matched to a gene. Germline CDR1 SGHAT, CDR2 FQNNGV. This CDR3 spans 14 amino acids. Written as DNA, the CDR3 is TGTGCCAGCAGCTTGACAGGGGGCAATTCACCCCTCCACTTT. Protein: CASSLTGGNSPLHF.

On this clone: This CDR3 is also generated by other DNA sequences in the sample. The V gene is TRBV5-4, the J gene TRBJ2-5, with D hard to call. The CDR3 consists of 11 residues. Deletions cut 1 base from V and 2 bases from J, with 0 bases between. CDR1 SGHNT and CDR2 YYREEE come from the germline V gene (reference sequence). In DNA, the CDR3 is TGTGCCAGCAGCTTGCAAGAGACCCAGTACTTC. Translation gives CASSLQETQYF.

The chain combines TRBV7-9 with TRBJ1-1, with D unclear. Germline V CDR1 and CDR2: SEHNR, FQNEAQ (reference sequence). The CDR3 extends over 13 amino acids. V lost 7 bases to trimming and J lost 1 base, with 10 bases between them. The CDR3, as DNA: TGTGCCAGCACCCCTTTGCAGAACACTGAAGCTTTCTTT. It yields the protein CASTPLQNTEAFF.

The V and J genes are TRBV7-9 and TRBJ1-2; 8 bases are a match to TRBD1. The V gene's germline CDR1 is SEHNR and CDR2 FQNEAQ (reference sequence). This CDR3 contains 15 residues. V lost 6 bases to trimming and J lost 7 bases; unmatched junction nucleotides: 13. CDR3 nucleotide sequence: TGTGCCAGCAGTTTCTCCCTTACAGGGGGAAGTGGCTACACCTTC. Its protein is CASSFSLTGGSGYTF.

The chain is built from TRBV19 and TRBJ1-2; maybe TRBD1 (5 bases). Germline CDR1 reads LNHDA; CDR2 reads SQIVND (reference sequence). This CDR3 spans 14 amino acids. Trimming left V 1 base short and J 4 bases short, with 10 bases between. This CDR3 is CASSIGGKTYGYTF. The CDR3 DNA reads as TGTGCCAGTAGTATAGGGGGGAAAACCTATGGCTACACCTTC.